These 12 T cell receptor beta chains originate from one sample sequenced in a study of circulating and synovial CD4+ cells in juvenile arthritis. Libraries were prepared by immunoSEQ multiplex PCR; TCRdb keeps only in-frame clonotypes and omits some of them. The table shows around 32,000 clones, with 90% to 95% occurring only once. The specimen sequenced was CD4+ T cells from blood. The receptors shown here come from a human donor with juvenile idiopathic arthritis.

The chain couples TRBV2 to TRBJ2-7; 10 bases map to TRBD2. The germline V gene encodes CDR1 SNHLY and CDR2 FYNNEI. Losses at the gene ends were 2 bases for V and 0 bases for J; bases not matched to a gene: 7. The CDR3 contains 17 residues. CDR3 sequence: CASSEIALAGISYEQYF. CDR3 nucleotide sequence: TGTGCCAGCAGTGAAATTGCACTAGCGGGGATCTCCTACGAGCAGTACTTC.

J is TRBJ1-1 and V is TRBV27, with 10 nucleotides matching TRBD1. Trimming took 3 bases from V and 6 from J; bases not matched to a gene: 13. The CDR3 sequence is 17 residues long. The germline V gene encodes CDR1 MNHEY and CDR2 SMNVEV (reference sequence). CDR3: CASSFRLGDRGPAEAFF. DNA for the CDR3: TGTGCCAGCAGTTTTCGGTTGGGTGACAGGGGGCCCGCTGAAGCTTTCTTT.

The V and J genes are TRBV30 and TRBJ1-1; 9 nucleotides match TRBD1. This CDR3 comprises 14 residues. CDR1 is GTSNPN, CDR2 SVGIG, per germline (reference sequence). Trimming took 8 bases from V and 0 from J; bases not matched to a gene: 7. The CDR3: CAGTGISMNTEAFF. In DNA, the CDR3 is TGTGCCGGGACAGGGATTTCAATGAACACTGAAGCTTTCTTT.

This clone showed up just once. The gene calls are TRBV27 and TRBJ2-1; 12 bases line up with TRBD2. The junction had 6 bases not matched to a gene; V was cut back by 7 bases and J by 2 bases. The CDR3 totals 16 residues. CDR1 and CDR2 (germline): MNHEY, SMNVEV (reference sequence). The CDR3 bases are TGTGCCAGCATTCCTAGCGGGAGGGCCCCCTACAATGAGCAGTTCTTC. It translates to CASIPSGRAPYNEQFF.

Written as DNA, the CDR3 is TGTGCCAGCAGCACTGGACAGTTGAACACTGAAGCTTTCTTT. Its translation: CASSTGQLNTEAFF. The chain employs TRBV9 and TRBJ1-1, with D perhaps TRBD1 (6 bases). The germline V gene encodes CDR1 SGDLS and CDR2 YYNGEE. V lost 4 bases and J 0 bases, leaving 10 bases between the germline ends. The CDR3 spans 14 residues.

This sequence joins TRBV6-5 and TRBJ2-7; D is undetermined. The CDR3 consists of 12 residues. Trimming removed 0 bases at V and 3 bases at J, with 3 bases between. Germline V gene lookup returns CDR1 MNHEY and CDR2 SVGAGI. The CDR3 DNA sequence: TGTGCCAGCAGTTACTCCCGCTACGAGCAGTACTTC. Translated: CASSYSRYEQYF.

The V call is TRBV7-2, the J call TRBJ1-5; D is undetermined. Trimming shortened V by 4 bases and J by 10 bases, and 14 bases separated the two germline ends. CDR1 is SGHTA, CDR2 FQGNSA, per germline. The CDR3 covers 13 residues. CDR3: CASSWYFKQPQHF. The DNA for the CDR3 is TGTGCCAGCAGCTGGTATTTCAAACAACCCCAGCATTTT.

The chain carries TRBV19 and TRBJ2-2; 12 bases fit TRBD2. CDR3 length equals 15 residues. The germline CDR1 and CDR2 sequences are LNHDA and SQIVND (reference sequence). V lost 8 bases and J lost 7; bases outside the gene matches: 8. CDR3 coding DNA: TGTGCCAGTCGCCCTAGCGGGAGGGCCGTCGGGGAGCTGTTTTTT. Translation: CASRPSGRAVGELFF.

This sequence joins TRBV4-2 and TRBJ1-5, with 7 bases that match TRBD1. The CDR3 contains 15 residues. Germline loops: CDR1 LGHNA, CDR2 YNFKEQ. The V gene end was trimmed by 9 bases and the J gene end by 4 bases; junction bases not matched to a gene: 12. CDR3 DNA sequence: TGTGCCAGTAGCACTCGGCAGGGGGTTAATCAGCCCCAGCATTTT. Its translation is CASSTRQGVNQPQHF.

The CDR3 DNA sequence: TGTGCCAGCAGTGCCGACTGGGGGCCCAATGAGCAGTTCTTC. It specifies CASSADWGPNEQFF. The rearrangement joins TRBV6-4 to TRBJ2-1; TRBD1 is a possible D gene (6 bases). Germline loops: CDR1 MRHNA, CDR2 SNTAGT. The CDR3 is 14 amino acids. V was shortened by 4 bases and J by 6 bases, with 13 bases between the two germline ends.

The chain combines TRBV5-1 with TRBJ2-2; weak D call: TRBD2 (6 bases). Germline V CDR1 and CDR2: SGHRS, YFSETQ. The V end was cut by 0 bases, the J end by 0 bases, with 15 bases between. This CDR3 is 18 amino acids long. The CDR3 coding sequence is TGCGCCAGCAGCTTGGAGCGGAGGGGTGGCGCGAACACCGGGGAGCTGTTTTTT. Amino acids: CASSLERRGGANTGELFF.

The chain combines TRBV5-1 with TRBJ1-6; TRBD1 is a possible D gene (6 bases). Germline assignment: CDR1 SGHRS and CDR2 YFSETQ. V was pared by 4 bases and J by 10 bases, with 18 bases between. CDR3 length: 15 amino acids. The CDR3 DNA is TGCGCCAGCAGCGTGATAACAGGGACGGGGTCACCCCTCCACTTT. This encodes CASSVITGTGSPLHF.